These 13 T cell receptor beta chains share one sample of origin, sequenced in a study of identical twins. TCRdb re-derived calls from the 5' RACE reads in MiXCR, one entry per CDR3 protein. Of approximately 500,000 distinct CDR3 sequences listed, roughly 15% are singletons. This same sample was also taken into another study, of yellow fever vaccine responses in identical twins.

Sequencing was performed on CD4+ T cells sorted from blood. These receptors all come from a woman in her late teens or twenties in good health.

This clonotype was observed a handful of times. CDR3 nucleotide sequence: TGCGCCAGCAGCTTGGGGGTATCTACCTATGGCTACACCTTC. It codes for CASSLGVSTYGYTF. This chain joins TRBV5-1 and TRBJ1-2; D remains ambiguous. V dropped 0 bases and J dropped 4 bases, with 10 bases sitting between them. CDR1 SGHRS and CDR2 YFSETQ come from the germline V gene. This CDR3 has 14 residues. Full variable domain (remainder filled in from reference TRBV5-1 and TRBJ1-2): KAGVTQTPRYLIKTRGQQVTLSCSPISGHRSVSWYQQTPGQGLQFLFEYFSETQRNKGNFPGRFSGRQFSNSRSEMNVSTLELGDSALYLCASSLGVSTYGYTFGSGTRLTVV.

V usage is TRBV11-2 and J usage is TRBJ2-7; 13 bases are shared with TRBD2. This CDR3 has 15 residues. V gave up 5 bases and J gave up 4 bases; unmatched junction bases: 5. Germline assignment: CDR1 SGHAT and CDR2 FQNNGV. The CDR3 spells CASSTRTSGRYEQYF. The CDR3 region has the DNA TGTGCCAGCAGCACTCGGACTAGCGGGAGATACGAGCAGTACTTC.

This rearrangement joins TRBV24-1 to TRBJ2-2; no clear D gene. This CDR3 is built from 16 residues. From germline, CDR1 is KGHDR and CDR2 SFDVKD. V was cut by 4 bases and J by 4 bases, with 15 bases left in between. The CDR3 DNA follows: TGTGCCACCAGTGACGATAGGATCTGGATCACCGGGGAGCTGTTTTTT. Translation: CATSDDRIWITGELFF.

This chain links TRBV12-3 or TRBV12-4 with TRBJ1-4; weak D call: TRBD1 (6 bases). The CDR3 extends over 15 amino acids. Trimming cost V 5 bases and J 5 bases, with 15 bases left between them. As DNA, the CDR3 is TGTGCCAGCAGTATATCGGGACACCAAAATGAAAAACTGTTTTTT. The encoded protein is CASSISGHQNEKLFF.

This clonotype has a handful of counts. The rearrangement links TRBV5-1 to TRBJ2-2; D possibly matches TRBD1 or TRBD2 (5 bases each). Germline CDR1 is SGHRS and CDR2 is YFSETQ. Deletions cut 1 base from V and 6 bases from J, with 10 bases between. This CDR3 is 14 amino acids long. The CDR3 DNA is TGCGCCAGCAGCTTGAATGGGGGAGCCGGGGAGCTGTTTTTT. It codes for CASSLNGGAGELFF.

The J gene is TRBJ2-7, the V gene TRBV27; 8 bases map to TRBD1. J gave up 2 bases and V 9 bases, and 3 bases lay outside the gene matches. This CDR3 region has 12 residues. CDR1 and CDR2 (germline): MNHEY, SMNVEV (reference sequence). In DNA form, the CDR3 reads TGTGCCAGGCGGGACAGGACCTACGAGCAGTACGTC. The encoded protein is CARRDRTYEQYV.

This clonotype was counted a few times. This sequence joins TRBV24-1 and TRBJ2-3; a weak D match, TRBD2 (5 bases). Trimming stripped 5 bases from V and 0 bases from J, with 11 bases between. There are 15 residues in the CDR3. The germline gives CDR1 KGHDR, CDR2 SFDVKD. The CDR3 DNA reads TGTGCCACCAGTGGTGACTACTCGAGCACAGATACGCAGTATTTT. Translating it yields CATSGDYSSTDTQYF.

This clonotype was observed a handful of times. The chain uses TRBV20-1 and TRBJ1-1; no clear D gene. Between the trimmed V and J ends, which lost 0 bases and 11 bases, there was a span of 7 bases. CDR3 length equals 10 residues. Germline lookup yields CDR1 DFQATT and CDR2 SNEGSKA (reference sequence). CDR3 coding DNA: TGCAGTGCTAGAGATTTAGGGGCTTTCTTT. Its protein product is CSARDLGAFF.

This clonotype was counted many times. This chain joins TRBV27 and TRBJ2-1, with D tentatively TRBD1 (6 bases). Trimming pared 2 bases from V and 15 bases from J, leaving 14 bases between. There are 12 residues in the CDR3. The germline gives CDR1 MNHEY, CDR2 SMNVEV (reference sequence). This CDR3 reads CASSLPGQSRFF. As DNA, the CDR3 is TGTGCCAGCAGTTTACCGGGACAATCGAGGTTCTTC.

The V and J genes are TRBV5-1 and TRBJ2-2; tentatively, D is TRBD1 (6 bases). In germline, CDR1 is SGHRS, CDR2 YFSETQ. V dropped 7 bases and J dropped 3 bases, with 13 bases sitting between them. The CDR3 has 14 residues. The CDR3 sequence: CASRKGQHTGELFF. CDR3 sequence (DNA): TGCGCCAGCCGGAAGGGACAACACACCGGGGAGCTGTTTTTT. The whole variable domain, filled in from reference TRBV5-1 and TRBJ2-2, reads KAGVTQTPRYLIKTRGQQVTLSCSPISGHRSVSWYQQTPGQGLQFLFEYFSETQRNKGNFPGRFSGRQFSNSRSEMNVSTLELGDSALYLCASRKGQHTGELFFGEGSRLTVL.

J is TRBJ1-1 and V is TRBV12-3 or TRBV12-4, with D uncertain. V was clipped by 3 bases and J by 5 bases, with 10 bases between them. The CDR3 is 13 residues long. In DNA, the CDR3 is TGTGCCAGCAGTTTTTTGGGTAGGACTGAAGCTTTCTTT. The encoded protein is CASSFLGRTEAFF.

J is TRBJ1-1 and V is TRBV24-1, with D hard to call. The CDR3 contains 13 residues. Germline V CDR1 and CDR2: KGHDR, SFDVKD. V was clipped by 0 bases and J by 4 bases, with 5 bases between them. DNA for the CDR3: TGTGCCACCAGTGATTTGGGGAGCACTGAAGCTTTCTTT. This translates into CATSDLGSTEAFF.

This clonotype was counted at least ten times. DNA of the CDR3: TGTGCCAGCAGTTTTCGGGACACTTATGGCTACACCTTC. Translation: CASSFRDTYGYTF. The chain recombines TRBV12-3 or TRBV12-4 with TRBJ1-2, with D maybe TRBD1 (6 bases). This CDR3 has 13 amino acids. V shed 3 bases and J shed 5 bases, with 10 bases lying between them.